Described below is a single T cell receptor beta chain sequence and its context. What it recognizes is unknown. Trimming took 6 bases from V and 2 from J, leaving 14 bases between them. There are 15 residues in the CDR3. Per the germline V gene, CDR1 is LGHDT and CDR2 is YNNKEL (reference sequence). This entry belongs to a study of CD8 T cells in Susac syndrome. Findings and caveats of the study: Within total CD8+ repertoires, some 15 Susac-specific public clones were found, and within CD8+ TEMRA repertoires, roughly 5.

Reverse transcription used roughly 0.5 to 1 ug RNA and random hexamers. Amplification of TCR beta CDR3 used immunoSEQ multiplex PCR across 54 Vbeta and 13 Jbeta. From the immunoSEQ multiplex PCR reads, TCRdb called clonotypes with MiXCR, one entry per CDR3 protein. The table lists more than 70,000 distinct CDR3 sequences, around 94% of them singletons. This clonotype was obtained from a human donor with Susac syndrome. The chain is built from TRBV3-1 and TRBJ1-5; D is possibly TRBD1 (6 bases). Sample: CD8+ T cells from PBMCs. The chain's CDR3 is CASSQQGRGNQPQHF. The CDR3 nucleotides read TGTGCCAGCAGTCAACAGGGAAGGGGCAATCAGCCCCAGCATTTT. Combining the CDR3 with reference TRBV3-1 and TRBJ1-5 gives the whole variable domain DTAVSQTPKYLVTQMGNDKSIKCEQNLGHDTMYWYKQDSKKFLKIMFSYNNKELIINETVPNRFSPKSPDKAHLNLHINSLELGDSAVYFCASSQQGRGNQPQHFGDGTRLSIL.